This T cell receptor (beta chain) was sequenced in a study of shared clonotypes between healthy human individuals. CDR3 length: 15 amino acids. V dropped 6 bases and J dropped 6; count of bases not matched to a gene: 9. Germline V gene lookup returns CDR1 SGHTA and CDR2 FQGTGA. This table comes from immunoSEQ multiplex PCR, and its TCRdb copy is limited to in-frame clones, with some not included. Of about 600,000 clones detected, around three quarters appear once; the ten largest clones hold 12%. The donor cohort consisted entirely of Caucasian adults residing in Nashville, Tennessee. Around 90 million PBMCs per unsorted sample were used for genomic DNA.

The origin of this receptor is a woman in her 40s in good health. Some clones in this sample may be carry-over from other donors' samples. The sequenced sample consisted of PBMCs. The chain employs TRBV7-3 and TRBJ2-3; 10 bases map to TRBD2. CDR3 loop: CASRPPGLASDTQYF. The DNA for the CDR3 is TGTGCCAGCAGGCCTCCGGGACTAGCGTCCGATACGCAGTATTTT. Drawing the rest from reference TRBV7-3 and TRBJ2-3, the complete variable domain is GAGVSQTPSNKVTEKGKYVELRCDPISGHTALYWYRQSLGQGPEFLIYFQGTGAADDSGLPNDRFFAVRPEGSVSTLKIQRTERGDSAVYLCASRPPGLASDTQYFGPGTRLTVL.